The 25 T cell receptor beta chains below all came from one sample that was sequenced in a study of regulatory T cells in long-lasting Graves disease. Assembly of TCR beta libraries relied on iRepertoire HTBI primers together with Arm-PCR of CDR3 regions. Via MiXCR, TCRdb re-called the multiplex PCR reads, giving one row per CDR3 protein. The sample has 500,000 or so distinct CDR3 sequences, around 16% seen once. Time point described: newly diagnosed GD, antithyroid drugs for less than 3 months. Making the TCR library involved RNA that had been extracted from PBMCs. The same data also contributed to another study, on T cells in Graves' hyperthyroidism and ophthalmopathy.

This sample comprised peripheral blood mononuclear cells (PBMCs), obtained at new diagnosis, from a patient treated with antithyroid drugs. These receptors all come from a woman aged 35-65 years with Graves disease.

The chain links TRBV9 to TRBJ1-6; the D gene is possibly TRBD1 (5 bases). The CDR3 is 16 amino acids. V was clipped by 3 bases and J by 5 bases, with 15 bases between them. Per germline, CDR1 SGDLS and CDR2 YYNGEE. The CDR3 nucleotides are TGTGCCAGCAGCGCTTTGGGATCGGGGGATAATTCACCCCTCCACTTT. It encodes CASSALGSGDNSPLHF.

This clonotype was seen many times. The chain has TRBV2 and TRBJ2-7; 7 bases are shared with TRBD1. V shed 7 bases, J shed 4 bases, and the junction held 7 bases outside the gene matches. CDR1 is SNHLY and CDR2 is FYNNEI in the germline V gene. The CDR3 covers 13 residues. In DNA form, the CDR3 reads TGTGCCAGCATTAGGGACAGATCTTACGAGCAGTACTTC. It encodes CASIRDRSYEQYF. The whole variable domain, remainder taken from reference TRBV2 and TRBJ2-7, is EPEVTQTPSHQVTQMGQEVILRCVPISNHLYFYWYRQILGQKVEFLVSFYNNEISEKSEIFDDQFSVERPDGSNFTLKIRSTKLEDSAMYFCASIRDRSYEQYFGPGTRLTVT.

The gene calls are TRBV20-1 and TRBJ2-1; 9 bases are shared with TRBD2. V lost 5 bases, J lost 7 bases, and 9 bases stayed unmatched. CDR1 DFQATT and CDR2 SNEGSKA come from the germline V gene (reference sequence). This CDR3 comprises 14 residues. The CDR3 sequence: CSAAYSGGWNEQFF. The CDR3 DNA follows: TGCAGTGCTGCCTATAGCGGGGGTTGGAATGAGCAGTTCTTC.

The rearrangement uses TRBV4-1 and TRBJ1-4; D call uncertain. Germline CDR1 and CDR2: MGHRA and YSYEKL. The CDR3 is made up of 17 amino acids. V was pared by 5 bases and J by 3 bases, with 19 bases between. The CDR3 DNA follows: TGCGCCAGCAGCGGAGACTCGTCTTTCGCGGCTAATGAAAAACTGTTTTTT. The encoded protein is CASSGDSSFAANEKLFF.

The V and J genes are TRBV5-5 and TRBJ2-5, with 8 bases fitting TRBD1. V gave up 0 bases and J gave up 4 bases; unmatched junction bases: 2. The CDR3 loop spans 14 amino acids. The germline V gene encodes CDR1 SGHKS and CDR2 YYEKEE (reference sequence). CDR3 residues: CASSLDRGSETQYF. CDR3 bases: TGTGCCAGCAGCTTGGACAGGGGGTCAGAGACCCAGTACTTC.

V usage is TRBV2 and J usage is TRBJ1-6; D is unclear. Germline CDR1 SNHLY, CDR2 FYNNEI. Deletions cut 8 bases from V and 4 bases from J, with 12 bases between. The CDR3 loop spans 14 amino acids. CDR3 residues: CASGPGQYNSPLHF. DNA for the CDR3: TGTGCCAGCGGTCCTGGCCAGTATAATTCACCCCTCCACTTT.

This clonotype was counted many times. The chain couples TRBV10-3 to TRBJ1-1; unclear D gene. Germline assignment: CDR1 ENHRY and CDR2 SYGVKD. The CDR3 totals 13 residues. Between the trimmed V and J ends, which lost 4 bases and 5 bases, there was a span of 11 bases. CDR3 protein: CAISGTKGTEAFF. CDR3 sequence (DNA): TGTGCCATCAGTGGTACCAAGGGAACTGAAGCTTTCTTT.

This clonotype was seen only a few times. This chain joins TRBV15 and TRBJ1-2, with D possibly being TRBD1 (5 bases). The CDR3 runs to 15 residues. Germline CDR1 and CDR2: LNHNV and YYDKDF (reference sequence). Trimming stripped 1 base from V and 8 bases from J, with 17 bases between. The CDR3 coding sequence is TGTGCCACCAGCAGAGCCTCGCAGGGAACGTCCGGCTACACCTTC. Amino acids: CATSRASQGTSGYTF.

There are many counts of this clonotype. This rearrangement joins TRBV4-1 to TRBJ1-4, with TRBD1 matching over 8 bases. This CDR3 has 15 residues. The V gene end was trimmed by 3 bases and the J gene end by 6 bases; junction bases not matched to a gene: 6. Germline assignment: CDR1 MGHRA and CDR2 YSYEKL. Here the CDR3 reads CASSQAGGEDEKLFF. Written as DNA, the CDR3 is TGCGCCAGCAGCCAGGCAGGGGGCGAAGATGAAAAACTGTTTTTT.

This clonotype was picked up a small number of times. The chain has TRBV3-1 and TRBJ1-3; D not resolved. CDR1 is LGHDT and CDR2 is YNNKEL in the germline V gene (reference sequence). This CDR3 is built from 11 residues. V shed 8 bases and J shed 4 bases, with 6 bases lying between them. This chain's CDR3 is CASQEGNTIYF. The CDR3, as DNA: TGTGCCAGCCAAGAAGGAAACACCATATATTTT. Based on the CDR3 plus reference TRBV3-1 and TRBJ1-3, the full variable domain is DTAVSQTPKYLVTQMGNDKSIKCEQNLGHDTMYWYKQDSKKFLKIMFSYNNKELIINETVPNRFSPKSPDKAHLNLHINSLELGDSAVYFCASQEGNTIYFGEGSWLTVV.

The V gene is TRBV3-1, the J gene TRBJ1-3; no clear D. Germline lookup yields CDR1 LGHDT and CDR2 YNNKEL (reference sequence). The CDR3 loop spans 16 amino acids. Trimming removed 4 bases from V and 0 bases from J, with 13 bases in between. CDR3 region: CASSPSSSLSGNTIYF. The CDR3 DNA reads TGTGCCAGCAGCCCTAGCAGTTCCCTCTCTGGAAACACCATATATTTT.

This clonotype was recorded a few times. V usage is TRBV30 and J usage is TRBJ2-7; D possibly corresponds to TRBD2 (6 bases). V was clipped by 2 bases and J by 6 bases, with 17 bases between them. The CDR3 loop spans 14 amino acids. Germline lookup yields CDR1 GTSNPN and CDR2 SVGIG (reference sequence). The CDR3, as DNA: TGTGCCTGGAGTCATACGGGGGAGCTGCGCGAGCAGTACTTC. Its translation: CAWSHTGELREQYF. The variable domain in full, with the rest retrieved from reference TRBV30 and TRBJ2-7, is SQTIHQWPATLVQPVGSPLSLECTVEGTSNPNLYWYRQAAGRGLQLLFYSVGIGQISSEVPQNLSASRPQDRQFILSSKKLLLSDSGFYLCAWSHTGELREQYFGPGTRLTVT.

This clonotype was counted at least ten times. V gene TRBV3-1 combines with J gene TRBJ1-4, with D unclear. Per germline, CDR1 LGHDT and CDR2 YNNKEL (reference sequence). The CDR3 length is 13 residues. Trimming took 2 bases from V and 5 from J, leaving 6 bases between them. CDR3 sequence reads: CASSQLDNEKLFF. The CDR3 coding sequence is TGTGCCAGCAGCCAACTGGACAATGAAAAACTGTTTTTT.

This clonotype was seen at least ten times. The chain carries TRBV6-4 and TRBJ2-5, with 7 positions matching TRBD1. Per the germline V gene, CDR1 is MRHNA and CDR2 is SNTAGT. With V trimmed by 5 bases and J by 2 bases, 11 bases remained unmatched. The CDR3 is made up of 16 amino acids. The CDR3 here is CASSSRTGRSQETQYF. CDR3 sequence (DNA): TGTGCCAGCAGTTCAAGGACAGGCCGGAGTCAAGAGACCCAGTACTTC.

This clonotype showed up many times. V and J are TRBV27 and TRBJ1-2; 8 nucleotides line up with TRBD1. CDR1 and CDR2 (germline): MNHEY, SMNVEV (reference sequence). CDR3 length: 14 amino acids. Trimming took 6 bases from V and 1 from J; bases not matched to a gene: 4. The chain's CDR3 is CASRGQGVNYGYTF. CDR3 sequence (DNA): TGTGCCAGCAGAGGACAGGGTGTTAACTATGGCTACACCTTC.

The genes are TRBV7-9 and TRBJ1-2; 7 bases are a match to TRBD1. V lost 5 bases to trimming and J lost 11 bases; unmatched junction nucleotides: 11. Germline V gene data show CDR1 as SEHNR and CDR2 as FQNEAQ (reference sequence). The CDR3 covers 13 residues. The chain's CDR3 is CASSDGQDFRYTF. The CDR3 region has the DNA TGTGCCAGCAGCGACGGACAGGACTTCCGATACACCTTC.

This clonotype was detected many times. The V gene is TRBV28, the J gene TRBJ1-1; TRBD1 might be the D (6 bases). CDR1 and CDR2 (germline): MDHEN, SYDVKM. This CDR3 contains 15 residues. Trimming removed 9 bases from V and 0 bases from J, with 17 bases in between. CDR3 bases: TGTGCCAGTAGTCCGACCGGGACACTGAACACTGAAGCTTTCTTT. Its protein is CASSPTGTLNTEAFF.

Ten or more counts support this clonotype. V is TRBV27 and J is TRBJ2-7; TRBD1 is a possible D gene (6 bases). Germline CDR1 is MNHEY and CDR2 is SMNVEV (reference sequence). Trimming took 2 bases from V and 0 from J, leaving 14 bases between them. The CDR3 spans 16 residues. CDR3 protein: CASSLKGDTSSYEQYF. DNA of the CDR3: TGTGCCAGCAGTTTAAAGGGGGATACGAGCTCCTACGAGCAGTACTTC.

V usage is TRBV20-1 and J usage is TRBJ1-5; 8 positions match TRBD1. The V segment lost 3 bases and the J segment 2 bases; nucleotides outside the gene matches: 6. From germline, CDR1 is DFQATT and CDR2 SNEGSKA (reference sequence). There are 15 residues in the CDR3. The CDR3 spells CSARRTGLGNQPQHF. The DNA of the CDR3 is TGCAGTGCTAGGCGGACAGGGTTGGGCAATCAGCCCCAGCATTTT.

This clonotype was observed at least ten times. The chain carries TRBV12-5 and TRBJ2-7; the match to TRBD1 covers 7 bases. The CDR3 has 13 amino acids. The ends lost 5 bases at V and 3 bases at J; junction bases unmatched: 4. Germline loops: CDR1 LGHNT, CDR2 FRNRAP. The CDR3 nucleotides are TGTGCTAGTGGTATGGGGGACAGCTACGAGCAGTACTTC. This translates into CASGMGDSYEQYF.

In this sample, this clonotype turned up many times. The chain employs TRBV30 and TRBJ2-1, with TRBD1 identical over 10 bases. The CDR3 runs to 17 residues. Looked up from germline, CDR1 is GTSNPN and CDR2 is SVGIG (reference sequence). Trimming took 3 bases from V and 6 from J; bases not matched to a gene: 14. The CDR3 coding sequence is TGTGCCTGGAGCGAAAGCTATAACGGGGACAGGGGCAATGAGCAGTTCTTC. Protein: CAWSESYNGDRGNEQFF. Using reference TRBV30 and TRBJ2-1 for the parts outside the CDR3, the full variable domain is SQTIHQWPATLVQPVGSPLSLECTVEGTSNPNLYWYRQAAGRGLQLLFYSVGIGQISSEVPQNLSASRPQDRQFILSSKKLLLSDSGFYLCAWSESYNGDRGNEQFFGPGTRLTVL.

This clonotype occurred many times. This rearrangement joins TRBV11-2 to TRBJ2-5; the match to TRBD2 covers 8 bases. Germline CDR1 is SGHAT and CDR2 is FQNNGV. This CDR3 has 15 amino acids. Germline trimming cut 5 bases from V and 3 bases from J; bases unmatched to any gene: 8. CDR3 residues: CASSDQRGRKETQYF. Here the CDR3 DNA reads TGTGCCAGCAGCGACCAGCGGGGGAGAAAAGAGACCCAGTACTTC.

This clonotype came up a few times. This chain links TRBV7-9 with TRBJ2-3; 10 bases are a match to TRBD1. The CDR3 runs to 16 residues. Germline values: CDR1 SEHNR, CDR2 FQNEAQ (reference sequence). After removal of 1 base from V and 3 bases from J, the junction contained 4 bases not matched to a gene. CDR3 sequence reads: CASSLVGTGATDTQYF. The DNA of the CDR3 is TGTGCCAGCAGCTTAGTCGGGACAGGGGCGACAGATACGCAGTATTTT.

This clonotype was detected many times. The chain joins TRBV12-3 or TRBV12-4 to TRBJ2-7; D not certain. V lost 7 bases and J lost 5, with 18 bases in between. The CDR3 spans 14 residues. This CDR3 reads CASTLGINGDEQYF. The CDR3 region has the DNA TGTGCCAGCACTCTAGGGATCAATGGGGACGAGCAGTACTTC.

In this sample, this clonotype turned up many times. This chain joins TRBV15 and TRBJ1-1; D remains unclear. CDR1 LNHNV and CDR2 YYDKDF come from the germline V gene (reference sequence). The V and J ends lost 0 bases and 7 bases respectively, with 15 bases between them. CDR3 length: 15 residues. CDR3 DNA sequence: TGTGCCACCAGCAGAGATCCTCGGGAGGGAGATGAAGCTTTCTTT. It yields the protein CATSRDPREGDEAFF.